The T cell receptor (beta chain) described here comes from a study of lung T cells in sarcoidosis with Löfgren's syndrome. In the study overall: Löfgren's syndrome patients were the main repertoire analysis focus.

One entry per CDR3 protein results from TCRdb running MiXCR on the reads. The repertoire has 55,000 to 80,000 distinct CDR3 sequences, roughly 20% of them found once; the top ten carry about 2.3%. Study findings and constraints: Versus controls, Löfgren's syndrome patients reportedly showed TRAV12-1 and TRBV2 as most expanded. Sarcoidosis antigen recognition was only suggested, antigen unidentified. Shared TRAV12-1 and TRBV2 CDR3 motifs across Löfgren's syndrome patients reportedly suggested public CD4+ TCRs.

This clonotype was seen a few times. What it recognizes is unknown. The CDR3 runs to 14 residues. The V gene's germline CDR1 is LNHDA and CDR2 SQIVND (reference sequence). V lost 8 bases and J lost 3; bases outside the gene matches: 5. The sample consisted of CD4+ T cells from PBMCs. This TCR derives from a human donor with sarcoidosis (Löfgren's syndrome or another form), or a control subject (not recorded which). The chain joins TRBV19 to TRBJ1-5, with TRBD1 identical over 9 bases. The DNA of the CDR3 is TGTGCCAGTCGGGACAGGGCTTACAATCAGCCCCAGCATTTT. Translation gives CASRDRAYNQPQHF.